What follows are 3 T cell receptor beta chains derived from one specimen sequenced in a study of OX40 agonist ivuxolimab in advanced cancers. Libraries were prepared by immunoSEQ multiplex PCR; TCRdb keeps only in-frame clonotypes and omits some of them. The sample has about 67,000 clones; approximately 80% are singletons. This material consisted of CD4+ or CD8+ T cells sorted from blood, taken in a trial of the OX40 agonist ivuxolimab. The receptors were sampled from an adult with an advanced solid tumor such as melanoma, head and neck, liver or kidney cancer.

The gene calls are TRBV4-3 and TRBJ2-5; tentatively, D is TRBD2 (6 bases). V gave up 4 bases and J gave up 1 base, with 13 bases separating them. From germline, CDR1 is LGHNA and CDR2 YSLEER. This CDR3 is built from 15 residues. Written as DNA, the CDR3 is TGCGCCAGCAGCCTCGAATCGACTAGCCAAGAGACCCAGTACTTC. This sequence encodes CASSLESTSQETQYF.

The V gene is TRBV29-1, the J gene TRBJ2-1; 13 bases fit TRBD2. J gave up 10 bases and V 7 bases, and 10 bases lay outside the gene matches. The germline V gene has CDR1 SQVTM and CDR2 ANQGSEA. This CDR3 has 14 amino acids. As DNA, the CDR3 is TGCAGCGCAGAGGGACTAGCGGGACGGCCCGAGCAGTTCTTC. As protein: CSAEGLAGRPEQFF.

The genes are TRBV4-2 and TRBJ2-2; D not certain. Germline assignment: CDR1 LGHNA and CDR2 YNFKEQ. V was trimmed by 1 base and J by 2 bases, leaving 11 bases between them. The CDR3 spans 16 residues. The CDR3 loop reads CASSQGSGSNTGELFF. The CDR3, as DNA: TGTGCCAGCAGCCAAGGTTCAGGCTCCAACACCGGGGAGCTGTTTTTT.